The 30 T cell receptor beta chains given below trace back to one sample, sequenced in a study of shared clonotypes between healthy human individuals. The data were produced by immunoSEQ multiplex PCR, yet TCRdb's version contains in-frame clones alone and is incomplete. There are roughly 2.4 million clones in the sample; 95% occur only once, and approximately 0.13% lies in the top ten. What was sequenced was naive CD4+ T cells sorted from blood. Subset noted: CD45RA+ positively selected. These receptors were taken from a man aged 18 to 30 in good health.

The V gene is TRBV30, the J gene TRBJ1-6, with TRBD1 identical over 7 bases. The CDR3 runs 16 residues. In germline, CDR1 is GTSNPN, CDR2 SVGIG (reference sequence). The junction had 12 bases not matched to a gene; V was cut back by 5 bases and J by 5 bases. Written as DNA, the CDR3 is TGTGCCTGGGCCTGGTCCGGGACAGCAGATAATTCACCCCTCCACTTT. It codes for CAWAWSGTADNSPLHF.

As concerns this clone: Other DNA sequences in this specimen translate into the identical CDR3. The chain has TRBV10-1 and TRBJ1-1; unclear D gene. Trimming stripped 0 bases from V and 2 bases from J, with 7 bases between. The CDR3 has 14 residues. The germline V gene encodes CDR1 WNHNN and CDR2 SYGVQD (reference sequence). CDR3 region: CASSESGRNTEAFF. CDR3 bases: TGCGCCAGCAGTGAGTCGGGCAGAAACACTGAAGCTTTCTTT.

This clone was observed once. This chain joins TRBV11-2 and TRBJ2-5; 8 bases are shared with TRBD1. Trimming at V came to 6 bases and at J to 4 bases, leaving 4 bases not matched to a gene. CDR1 and CDR2 (germline): SGHAT, FQNNGV. The length of the CDR3 is 13 residues. CDR3 DNA sequence: TGTGCCAGCAGATTGACAGGGGTAGAGACCCAGTACTTC. Amino acid sequence: CASRLTGVETQYF.

The chain combines TRBV2 with TRBJ1-1; 7 bases match TRBD1. V trimming: 6 bases; J trimming: 1 base; junction bases outside the gene matches: 8. In germline, CDR1 is SNHLY, CDR2 FYNNEI. The CDR3 loop spans 15 amino acids. The CDR3 DNA is TGTGCCAGCAGAAAGACCGGGACAGAGAACACTGAAGCTTTCTTT. It is translated as CASRKTGTENTEAFF.

As to this clone: Other DNA sequences of this sample code for an identical CDR3. The chain joins TRBV20-1 to TRBJ2-7; D is undetermined. CDR3 length equals 10 residues. V was clipped by 3 bases and J by 5 bases, with 5 bases between them. The V gene's germline CDR1 is DFQATT and CDR2 SNEGSKA (reference sequence). The CDR3 DNA reads as TGCAGTGCTAGTGGGAACGAGCAGTACTTC. As protein: CSASGNEQYF.

J is TRBJ2-5 and V is TRBV30; TRBD2 agrees at 8 bases. Germline-derived CDR1 and CDR2 are GTSNPN and SVGIG (reference sequence). The CDR3 contains 15 residues. The trim removed 0 bases at V and 3 bases at J, leaving 6 bases unmatched. CDR3 nucleotide sequence: TGTGCCTGGAGTGTAGCCGCGGGGGGAGAAGAGACCCAGTACTTC. Translating it yields CAWSVAAGGEETQYF.

The chain has TRBV29-1 and TRBJ2-3; TRBD2 matches 7 bases. Trimming removed 4 bases from V and 3 bases from J; junction bases left unmatched: 7. CDR1 is SQVTM and CDR2 is ANQGSEA in the germline V gene. The CDR3 is made up of 14 amino acids. The DNA of the CDR3 is TGCAGCGTTGTCTCTGCGGGAGAGACAGATACGCAGTATTTT. Translated: CSVVSAGETDTQYF.

The rearrangement uses TRBV19 and TRBJ2-7; 10 nucleotides match TRBD2. The CDR3 covers 15 residues. The V segment lost 1 base and the J segment 2 bases; nucleotides outside the gene matches: 2. Germline-derived CDR1 and CDR2 are LNHDA and SQIVND (reference sequence). The CDR3 DNA reads TGTGCCAGTAGTATAGGAGGGACTAGCGCCTACGAGCAGTACTTC. Protein: CASSIGGTSAYEQYF. Full variable domain (missing parts from reference TRBV19 and TRBJ2-7): DGGITQSPKYLFRKEGQNVTLSCEQNLNHDAMYWYRQDPGQGLRLIYYSQIVNDFQKGDIAEGYSVSREKKESFPLTVTSAQKNPTAFYLCASSIGGTSAYEQYFGPGTRLTVT.

The chain couples TRBV30 to TRBJ1-5; TRBD1 might be the D (5 bases). CDR1 and CDR2 from the germline V gene are GTSNPN and SVGIG (reference sequence). The V end lost 2 bases, the J end lost 7 bases, and 12 bases lay between the germline ends. The CDR3 totals 13 residues. The CDR3 sequence is CAWSLDGGQPQHF. CDR3 DNA sequence: TGTGCCTGGAGTCTTGACGGGGGACAGCCCCAGCATTTT.

This clone occurred once. The chain links TRBV7-2 to TRBJ2-4; D uncertain. The CDR3 covers 15 residues. Trimming shortened V by 5 bases and J by 0 bases, and 11 bases separated the two germline ends. Germline CDR1 and CDR2: SGHTA and FQGNSA. The CDR3 reads CASSLDVIAKNIQYF. As DNA, the CDR3 is TGTGCCAGCAGCCTCGACGTTATAGCCAAAAACATTCAGTACTTC.

On this clone: The same CDR3 is also encoded by other DNA sequences in this sample. The V and J genes are TRBV7-2 and TRBJ1-1, with TRBD1 matching over 7 bases. V gave up 1 base and J gave up 1 base; unmatched junction bases: 0. The CDR3 totals 14 residues. Germline assignment: CDR1 SGHTA and CDR2 FQGNSA. Written as DNA, the CDR3 is TGTGCCAGCAGCTTAGGGGACAGGAACACTGAAGCTTTCTTT. Its translation: CASSLGDRNTEAFF.

This chain joins TRBV5-1 and TRBJ2-2, with TRBD2 as a possible D gene (6 bases). CDR3 length equals 16 residues. The germline CDR1 and CDR2 sequences are SGHRS and YFSETQ. V lost 0 bases and J 0 bases, leaving 9 bases between the germline ends. The CDR3 loop reads CASSLGRAANTGELFF. The CDR3 region has the DNA TGCGCCAGCAGCTTGGGGAGGGCCGCGAACACCGGGGAGCTGTTTTTT.

This clone was detected only once. Written as DNA, the CDR3 is TGTGCCAGCAGCTCCGGGACTAGCGGGAATAATGAGCAGTTCTTC. Its translation is CASSSGTSGNNEQFF. The gene calls are TRBV7-9 and TRBJ2-1; TRBD2 matches at 13 bases. Germline V gives CDR1 SEHNR, CDR2 FQNEAQ (reference sequence). This CDR3 comprises 15 residues. J gave up 7 bases and V 4 bases, and 4 bases lay outside the gene matches.

The chain uses TRBV29-1 and TRBJ2-5; 8 nucleotides line up with TRBD1. CDR3 length: 13 residues. Germline V lookup: CDR1 SQVTM, CDR2 ANQGSEA. With 2 bases clipped from V and 9 bases from J, the junction kept 8 bases outside the gene matches. DNA for the CDR3: TGCAGCGTTGAATTGGACAGGGCCATGGCCCAGTACTTC. Translated: CSVELDRAMAQYF.

V is TRBV28 and J is TRBJ2-2; unclear D gene. Germline V gene sequence: CDR1 MDHEN, CDR2 SYDVKM. The CDR3 has 14 amino acids. V lost 3 bases and J lost 0, with 5 bases in between. The chain's CDR3 is CASSFYTNTGELFF. CDR3 sequence (DNA): TGTGCCAGCAGTTTCTACACGAACACCGGGGAGCTGTTTTTT.

This CDR3 reads CASSAGLAVTGELFF. DNA for the CDR3: TGTGCCAGCAGCGCGGGACTAGCGGTGACCGGGGAGCTGTTTTTT. V usage is TRBV28 and J usage is TRBJ2-2; 11 bases line up with TRBD2. The CDR3 length is 15 residues. The V gene end was trimmed by 6 bases and the J gene end by 5 bases; junction bases not matched to a gene: 5. Germline values: CDR1 MDHEN, CDR2 SYDVKM.

J is TRBJ1-5 and V is TRBV18; 7 bases map to TRBD1. The CDR3 loop spans 14 amino acids. CDR1 is KGHSH, CDR2 LQKENI, per germline. The V and J ends lost 5 bases and 6 bases, in that order; junction bases with no gene match: 7. The CDR3 region has the DNA TGTGCCAGCTCAAGTTTGGAGGGGGCTCAGCCCCAGCATTTT. This codes for CASSSLEGAQPQHF.

The chain joins TRBV10-3 to TRBJ2-2; TRBD2 aligns across 8 bases. V was clipped by 3 bases and J by 0 bases; unmatched bases: 3. This CDR3 contains 16 residues. The germline gives CDR1 ENHRY, CDR2 SYGVKD. The CDR3: CAISDPGGANTGELFF. In nucleotides, the CDR3 is TGTGCCATCAGTGACCCCGGGGGGGCGAACACCGGGGAGCTGTTTTTT.

The CDR3 reads CASSSVRGRGYGYTF. DNA for the CDR3: TGTGCCAGCAGTTCAGTCAGGGGGCGAGGTTATGGCTACACCTTC. The rearrangement joins TRBV28 to TRBJ1-2, with 8 nucleotides matching TRBD1. Losses at the gene ends were 4 bases for V and 5 bases for J; bases not matched to a gene: 9. Germline CDR1 MDHEN, CDR2 SYDVKM. CDR3 length equals 15 residues.

The chain recombines TRBV9 with TRBJ2-5; 8 nucleotides align to TRBD1. V gave up 3 bases and J gave up 2 bases; unmatched junction bases: 9. Per germline, CDR1 SGDLS and CDR2 YYNGEE. This CDR3 comprises 16 residues. The CDR3, as DNA: TGTGCCAGCAGCGCCGGACAGGGAATCGGGCAAGAGACCCAGTACTTC. Amino acid sequence: CASSAGQGIGQETQYF.

V and J are TRBV6-1 and TRBJ2-7, with 10 bases that match TRBD1. V shed 2 bases and J 4 bases; nucleotides not matched to a gene: 5. CDR1 and CDR2 (germline): MNHNS, SASEGT. The CDR3 loop spans 15 amino acids. The CDR3 nucleotides read TGTGCCAGCAGTGAACGGGACAGGGGTACGTACGAGCAGTACTTC. It specifies CASSERDRGTYEQYF.

This clone was detected a few times. The chain combines TRBV5-1 with TRBJ1-1; D is perhaps TRBD1 (6 bases). Germline V gene sequence: CDR1 SGHRS, CDR2 YFSETQ. The CDR3 extends over 15 amino acids. The V end lost 4 bases, the J end lost 0 bases, and 13 bases lay between the germline ends. The CDR3: CASSPEGGMNTEAFF. The CDR3, as DNA: TGCGCCAGCAGCCCGGAGGGGGGAATGAACACTGAAGCTTTCTTT.

J is TRBJ1-1 and V is TRBV2; D is uncertain. Germline values: CDR1 SNHLY, CDR2 FYNNEI. CDR3 length: 13 residues. Trimming removed 8 bases from V and 7 bases from J, with 17 bases in between. The CDR3 reads CASEETGFSEAFF. As DNA, the CDR3 is TGTGCCAGCGAGGAGACGGGGTTCAGTGAAGCTTTCTTT.

The chain carries TRBV4-3 and TRBJ2-1; 9 nucleotides line up with TRBD2. V gave up 1 base and J gave up 8 bases; unmatched junction bases: 3. The CDR3 totals 14 residues. CDR1 is LGHNA, CDR2 YSLEER, per germline. The CDR3 reads CASSQVAGGDEQFF. The CDR3, as DNA: TGCGCCAGCAGCCAAGTGGCGGGAGGGGATGAGCAGTTCTTC.

The gene calls are TRBV29-1 and TRBJ1-5; D unresolved. The germline V gene encodes CDR1 SQVTM and CDR2 ANQGSEA. The CDR3 sequence is 13 residues long. The V end lost 4 bases, the J end lost 6 bases, and 13 bases lay between the germline ends. The CDR3 bases are TGCAGCGTTGCGGTCGTTTGGGGTCAGCCCCAGCATTTT. Translating it yields CSVAVVWGQPQHF. The full variable domain, in which reference TRBV29-1 and TRBJ1-5 provide the parts outside the CDR3, is SAVISQKPSRDICQRGTSLTIQCQVDSQVTMMFWYRQQPGQSLTLIATANQGSEATYESGFVIDKFPISRPNLTFSTLTVSNMSPEDSSIYLCSVAVVWGQPQHFGDGTRLSIL.

This chain connects TRBV19 to TRBJ1-1, with D unclear. This CDR3 region has 15 residues. The V end was cut by 5 bases, the J end by 1 base, with 14 bases between. Germline V gene lookup returns CDR1 LNHDA and CDR2 SQIVND (reference sequence). In DNA, the CDR3 is TGTGCCAGTAGTGCACGGGTCCTTGGGAACACTGAAGCTTTCTTT. Residues: CASSARVLGNTEAFF. Full variable domain (rest looked up from reference TRBV19 and TRBJ1-1): DGGITQSPKYLFRKEGQNVTLSCEQNLNHDAMYWYRQDPGQGLRLIYYSQIVNDFQKGDIAEGYSVSREKKESFPLTVTSAQKNPTAFYLCASSARVLGNTEAFFGQGTRLTVV.

The rearrangement links TRBV5-6 to TRBJ2-7; D uncertain. The V gene lost 4 bases and the J gene lost 2 bases, with 7 bases spanning the gap. Germline loops: CDR1 SGHDT, CDR2 YYEEEE. CDR3 length: 12 residues. DNA for the CDR3: TGTGCCAGCAGCCTATATACCTACGAGCAGTACTTC. Protein product: CASSLYTYEQYF.

V is TRBV9 and J is TRBJ2-2; D ambiguous. There are 12 residues in the CDR3. Germline values: CDR1 SGDLS, CDR2 YYNGEE. V was pared by 3 bases and J by 7 bases, with 7 bases between. Here the CDR3 reads CASSGPYGELFF. Written as DNA, the CDR3 is TGTGCCAGCAGCGGCCCCTACGGGGAGCTGTTTTTT.

As regards this clone: The CDR3 carries no conserved terminal phenylalanine or tryptophan, so it likely arises from a read error. Because the CDR3's place on the DNA is in doubt, the DNA is left out and the CDR3 is given as listed by TCRdb. The chain combines TRBV27 with TRBJ1-2; the table names TRBD1, a call not compared with the DNA. The CDR3 is 8 residues long, ends included. Looked up from germline, CDR1 is MNHEY and CDR2 is SMNVEV (reference sequence). CDR3 amino acids: CASSSGTV.

The CDR3: CASSRLSGRGSDTQYF. In DNA, the CDR3 is TGTGCCAGCAGCCGACTTAGCGGGAGGGGATCAGATACGCAGTATTTT. The chain is built from TRBV5-4 and TRBJ2-3, with TRBD2 identical over 11 bases. The J segment lost 4 bases and the V segment lost 4 bases, leaving 8 bases of the junction unmatched. Germline V gene sequence: CDR1 SGHNT, CDR2 YYREEE (reference sequence). This CDR3 has 16 amino acids.